What follows are 22 T cell receptor beta chains derived from one specimen sequenced in a study of shared clonotypes between healthy human individuals. Assay: immunoSEQ multiplex PCR; the TCRdb copy retains only in-frame clones and omits some. Among 1 million to 1.3 million clones, 75% to 80% were seen once, and the ten largest hold roughly 0.57%. The sequencing input was memory CD4+ T cells from PBMCs. The sample's subset: CD45RA-negative fraction. These receptors came from a man younger than 35 in good health. Some clones in this sample may be carry-over from other donors' samples.

Concerning this clone itself: The same CDR3 arises from other DNA sequences in this sample as well. The genes are TRBV5-1 and TRBJ1-5; TRBD1 is a possible D gene (5 bases). This CDR3 spans 15 amino acids. Trimming stripped 0 bases from V and 3 bases from J, with 10 bases between. The germline V gene encodes CDR1 SGHRS and CDR2 YFSETQ. CDR3 protein: CASSLEGGANQPQHF. CDR3 nucleotides: TGCGCCAGCAGCTTGGAAGGCGGGGCCAATCAGCCCCAGCATTTT.

This clone appeared many times. The chain couples TRBV4-1 to TRBJ1-5; weak D call: TRBD1 (6 bases). The V end was cut by 4 bases, the J end by 7 bases, with 20 bases between. This CDR3 is 16 amino acids long. The germline V gene has CDR1 MGHRA and CDR2 YSYEKL. Here the CDR3 DNA reads TGCGCCAGCAGCCGACTGATGCAGGGAAGGGGGCAGCCCCAGCATTTT. Protein product: CASSRLMQGRGQPQHF.

The chain combines TRBV6-5 with TRBJ1-1; D may be TRBD1 (5 bases). V dropped 0 bases and J dropped 3 bases, with 11 bases sitting between them. CDR1 and CDR2 from the germline V gene are MNHEY and SVGAGI. The length of the CDR3 is 15 residues. Written as DNA, the CDR3 is TGTGCCAGCAGTTACTCGATCCTGGGGCACACTGAAGCTTTCTTT. It yields the protein CASSYSILGHTEAFF.

The gene calls are TRBV6-1 and TRBJ2-7; unclear D gene. The V end was cut by 5 bases, the J end by 0 bases, with 14 bases between. The V gene's germline CDR1 is MNHNS and CDR2 SASEGT. This CDR3 region has 15 residues. The DNA of the CDR3 is TGTGCCAGCAGTTTGGAAACAGCGTACTCCTACGAGCAGTACTTC. Protein product: CASSLETAYSYEQYF.

Regarding this clone: A much larger clonotype is one base distant, so this may be a read error. This rearrangement joins TRBV9 to TRBJ1-1, with a tentative D call TRBD1 (6 bases). V lost 4 bases, J lost 1 base, and 8 bases lay in between. Germline-derived CDR1 and CDR2 are SGDLS and YYNGEE. The CDR3 length is 13 residues. The DNA for the CDR3 is TGTGCCAGCAGCCTGGGACAGAACACTGAAGCTTTCTTT. Translation: CASSLGQNTEAFF.

This chain joins TRBV7-3 and TRBJ1-1; TRBD1 aligns across 8 bases. The junction had 8 bases not matched to a gene; V was cut back by 5 bases and J by 3 bases. This CDR3 region has 15 residues. CDR1 is SGHTA and CDR2 is FQGTGA in the germline V gene. CDR3 sequence (DNA): TGTGCCAGCAGCCAAAATAACAGGGGGTACACTGAAGCTTTCTTT. Translated, it gives CASSQNNRGYTEAFF.

This chain uses TRBV29-1 with TRBJ2-1, with 10 bases aligning to TRBD1. The germline V gene has CDR1 SQVTM and CDR2 ANQGSEA. V was pared by 6 bases and J by 2 bases, with 7 bases of the junction left unmatched. CDR3 size: 15 residues. The DNA for the CDR3 is TGCAGCGTAGATGGGACAGGGGCAACCTACAATGAGCAGTTCTTC. Its translation: CSVDGTGATYNEQFF.

The chain carries TRBV4-2 and TRBJ2-1; TRBD2 aligns across 10 bases. V lost 0 bases, J lost 10 bases, and 6 bases stayed unmatched. This CDR3 is 15 amino acids long. The germline V gene has CDR1 LGHNA and CDR2 YNFKEQ. This CDR3 is CASSQERTSGWEQFF. Written as DNA, the CDR3 is TGTGCCAGCAGCCAAGAGAGGACTAGCGGATGGGAGCAGTTCTTC.

The chain combines TRBV4-3 with TRBJ1-2; perhaps TRBD1 as D (5 bases). There are 14 residues in the CDR3. Between the trimmed V and J ends, which lost 1 base and 8 bases, there was a span of 14 bases. Germline lookup yields CDR1 LGHNA and CDR2 YSLEER. In DNA form, the CDR3 reads TGCGCCAGCAGCCAAGTGGGGCAGGCCGGGGGCTACACCTTC. This translates into CASSQVGQAGGYTF.

This clone was observed at least ten times. The chain carries TRBV5-5 and TRBJ1-4; a weak D match, TRBD1 (5 bases). Trimming left V 2 bases short and J 8 bases short, with 13 bases between. Per the germline V gene, CDR1 is SGHKS and CDR2 is YYEKEE (reference sequence). The CDR3 covers 14 residues. Written as DNA, the CDR3 is TGTGCCAGCAGCTTTGCTCCGGGGGGAGAAAAACTGTTTTTT. Encoded protein: CASSFAPGGEKLFF. The full variable domain, its missing parts supplied by reference TRBV5-5 and TRBJ1-4, is DAGVTQSPTHLIKTRGQQVTLRCSPISGHKSVSWYQQVLGQGPQFIFQYYEKEERGRGNFPDRFSARQFPNYSSELNVNALLLGDSALYLCASSFAPGGEKLFFGSGTQLSVL.

This clone was recorded once. The genes are TRBV28 and TRBJ1-4; 7 bases map to TRBD1. The germline V gene encodes CDR1 MDHEN and CDR2 SYDVKM. J gave up 7 bases and V 6 bases, and 8 bases lay outside the gene matches. CDR3 length: 14 amino acids. The chain's CDR3 is CASRPQGRVEKLFF. The CDR3 nucleotides read TGTGCCAGCAGGCCACAGGGGCGCGTTGAAAAACTGTTTTTT.

Turning to this clone: A single base is all that separates this from a far larger clone, so a read error is likely. Distinct nucleotide sequences in the sample also encode this CDR3. The chain links TRBV7-2 to TRBJ2-2, with D unresolved. Germline CDR1 and CDR2: SGHTA and FQGNSA. The CDR3 has 12 residues. Trimming shortened V by 2 bases and J by 2 bases, and 0 bases separated the two germline ends. The CDR3 region has the DNA TGTGCCAGCAGCTTAAACACCGGGGAGCTGTTTTTT. It yields the protein CASSLNTGELFF. Looking up the rest from reference TRBV7-2 and TRBJ2-2 gives the full variable domain: GAGVSQSPSNKVTEKGKDVELRCDPISGHTALYWYRQSLGQGLEFLIYFQGNSAPDKSGLPSDRFSAERTGGSVSTLTIQRTQQEDSAVYLCASSLNTGELFFGEGSRLTVL.

The V call is TRBV28, the J call TRBJ1-2; 7 bases line up with TRBD1. Germline lookup yields CDR1 MDHEN and CDR2 SYDVKM. There are 16 residues in the CDR3. V was pared by 3 bases and J by 6 bases, with 13 bases of the junction left unmatched. CDR3 protein: CASSFRGGRAADGYTF. The CDR3 region has the DNA TGTGCCAGCAGTTTCAGGGGGGGCAGGGCTGCTGATGGCTACACCTTC.

This clone was seen more than once but under ten times. This sequence joins TRBV7-2 and TRBJ2-3, with D uncertain. The CDR3 is 15 amino acids. The germline gives CDR1 SGHTA, CDR2 FQGNSA. V was clipped by 2 bases and J by 2 bases, with 11 bases between them. As DNA, the CDR3 is TGTGCCAGCAGCTTAACGCAGGCAAACACAGATACGCAGTATTTT. It translates to CASSLTQANTDTQYF.

V usage is TRBV25-1 and J usage is TRBJ2-7, with TRBD1 identical over 9 bases. The CDR3 length is 13 residues. Germline lookup yields CDR1 MGHDK and CDR2 SYGVNS. Unmatched junction bases numbered 11, after V lost 10 bases and J lost 7 bases. DNA for the CDR3: TGTGCCATCCTCGGACAGGGGCCTGAGGAGCAGTACTTC. This sequence encodes CAILGQGPEEQYF.

The chain combines TRBV7-8 with TRBJ1-3, with D possibly matching TRBD1 (5 bases). Trimming shortened V by 2 bases and J by 5 bases, and 10 bases separated the two germline ends. The CDR3 runs to 14 residues. The germline V gene has CDR1 SGHVS and CDR2 FQNEAQ. The CDR3 is CASSLRAGRNTIYF. The CDR3 nucleotides read TGTGCCAGCAGCTTAAGGGCAGGGCGAAACACCATATATTTT.

This clone appeared a few times. The chain uses TRBV5-1 and TRBJ2-5; D uncertain. Per germline, CDR1 SGHRS and CDR2 YFSETQ. Trimming removed 1 base from V and 4 bases from J, with 17 bases in between. This CDR3 is built from 16 residues. CDR3 amino acids: CASSLNPPKGRETQYF. The CDR3 bases are TGCGCCAGCAGCTTGAATCCGCCCAAGGGTAGAGAGACCCAGTACTTC.

This clone was detected once. V gene TRBV4-1 combines with J gene TRBJ2-7; TRBD2 aligns across 10 bases. V lost 0 bases, J lost 1 base, and 18 bases stayed unmatched. This CDR3 has 21 amino acids. Germline values: CDR1 MGHRA, CDR2 YSYEKL. CDR3 protein: CASSQDLRPSGGIRASYEQYF. The CDR3 coding sequence is TGCGCCAGCAGCCAAGATCTTCGGCCTAGCGGGGGAATCCGCGCGTCCTACGAGCAGTACTTC.

The chain recombines TRBV9 with TRBJ2-3; 7 bases fit TRBD1. There are 14 residues in the CDR3. With V trimmed by 6 bases and J by 5 bases, 9 bases remained unmatched. Germline CDR1 SGDLS, CDR2 YYNGEE. The CDR3 here is CASTEGAGGDTQYF. The DNA for the CDR3 is TGTGCCAGCACGGAAGGGGCAGGGGGAGATACGCAGTATTTT.

The rearrangement links TRBV7-3 to TRBJ2-3; the match to TRBD2 covers 7 bases. The CDR3 extends over 16 amino acids. CDR1 is SGHTA and CDR2 is FQGTGA in the germline V gene. V trimming: 5 bases; J trimming: 2 bases; junction bases outside the gene matches: 10. The CDR3 protein is CASSRSGLAVTDTQYF. Written as DNA, the CDR3 is TGTGCCAGCAGCCGCTCTGGGCTAGCGGTCACAGATACGCAGTATTTT.

The chain recombines TRBV30 with TRBJ1-2; 11 bases are shared with TRBD1. The V and J ends lost 8 bases and 6 bases, in that order; junction bases with no gene match: 11. Germline V gene sequence: CDR1 GTSNPN, CDR2 SVGIG (reference sequence). CDR3 length: 14 amino acids. The CDR3, as DNA: TGTGCCCAGTCAGAGGGACAGGGGGTTGATGGCTACACCTTC. Its translation is CAQSEGQGVDGYTF. Together with reference TRBV30 and TRBJ1-2, the CDR3 gives the full variable domain: SQTIHQWPATLVQPVGSPLSLECTVEGTSNPNLYWYRQAAGRGLQLLFYSVGIGQISSEVPQNLSASRPQDRQFILSSKKLLLSDSGFYLCAQSEGQGVDGYTFGSGTRLTVV.

Only a few counts were recorded for this clone. The chain carries TRBV7-3 and TRBJ2-2; 7 bases line up with TRBD2. Germline V gene sequence: CDR1 SGHTA, CDR2 FQGTGA. CDR3 length: 15 amino acids. Losses at the gene ends were 5 bases for V and 4 bases for J; bases not matched to a gene: 7. In nucleotides, the CDR3 is TGTGCCAGCAGCCGAGCGGGGTCGAGCACCGGGGAGCTGTTTTTT. Protein product: CASSRAGSSTGELFF.